The source of this T cell receptor beta chain is a study of blood T cells in healthy people across ages. General observations from the study: PBMCs left unsorted prevented a conclusive naive versus antigen-experienced comparison.

Donors ranged from roughly 6 to 100 years old and were healthy Caucasians in Russia. Alongside a J-beta primer mix, a sample-barcoded 5' primer served in a second PCR lasting about 7 to 11 cycles. Each cDNA molecule was tagged by a template-switch adaptor that had 12 random nucleotides. Paired-end reads containing CDR3 totaled no fewer than 2.5 million for each sample. TCRdb re-called the 5' RACE reads with MiXCR, one entry per CDR3 protein. Of 1.6 million or so distinct CDR3 sequences in the sample, 34% were seen once. Concerning this clonotype itself: Its antigen remains unknown.

Germline V gene data show CDR1 as MGHRA and CDR2 as YSYEKL. The CDR3 sequence is 15 residues long. With V trimmed by 3 bases and J by 1 base, 3 bases remained unmatched. Sequenced input: blood. This chain uses TRBV4-1 with TRBJ2-4; 7 positions agree with TRBD1. The TCR originated in a woman under 40 in good health. The CDR3 DNA follows: TGCGCCAGCAGCCAGGAACAGGGGGCCAAAAACATTCAGTACTTC. Its protein product is CASSQEQGAKNIQYF.